Sequencing of this T cell receptor (beta chain) was carried out in a study of identical twins. In its sample, this clonotype was seen a few times. Its antigen is not identified. CDR3 size: 12 residues. V was cut by 4 bases and J by 8 bases, with 10 bases left in between. Germline-derived CDR1 and CDR2 are SGHRS and YFSETQ. Regarding the study as a whole: Models came in too low on out-of-frame TCR alpha sharing in monozygotic twins. One should note that invariant MAIT and iNKT cells could partly confound zero-insertion analyses. The study found weaker excess twin sharing in beta out-of-frame sequences. Memory repertoires lacked the insertion deficit that abundant cord blood beta clonotypes showed.

Via MiXCR, TCRdb re-called the 5' RACE reads, giving one row per CDR3 protein. The sample includes about 810,000 distinct CDR3 sequences, 10% to 15% of them seen just once. The data were also submitted as part of a second study, on yellow fever vaccine responses in identical twins.

Sequenced input: PBMCs. The chain combines TRBV5-1 with TRBJ2-1; no definite D call. This TCR derives from a woman aged 18 to 35 in good health. CDR3 amino acids: CASSGFVDEQFF. In nucleotides, the CDR3 is TGCGCCAGCAGCGGTTTCGTGGATGAGCAGTTCTTC.